The 22 T cell receptor beta chains below all came from one sample that was sequenced in a study of blood T cell repertoires in COVID-19. Assay used: immunoSEQ multiplex PCR; TCRdb lists only in-frame clones, some missing. The sample contains 330,000 or so clones, roughly 88% of which appear only once. Input material: PBMCs or T cells enriched from blood (not recorded which). These receptors all stem from a man between 25 and 39 years old who had recovered from COVID-19.

The CDR3, as DNA: TGTGCCAGCAGCACCGGACAGAACACCGGGGAGCTGTTTTTT. It codes for CASSTGQNTGELFF. V and J are TRBV28 and TRBJ2-2, with D perhaps matching TRBD1 (5 bases). The germline V gene has CDR1 MDHEN and CDR2 SYDVKM. The CDR3 runs to 14 residues. V was trimmed by 6 bases and J by 1 base, leaving 9 bases between them.

V gene TRBV5-1 combines with J gene TRBJ2-3; 9 nucleotides agree with TRBD1. Unmatched junction bases numbered 6, after V lost 3 bases and J lost 1 base. There are 16 residues in the CDR3. CDR1 is SGHRS and CDR2 is YFSETQ in the germline V gene. CDR3 sequence reads: CASSSRTGEGTDTQYF. The CDR3 bases are TGCGCCAGCAGCTCACGGACAGGGGAGGGCACAGATACGCAGTATTTT.

This rearrangement joins TRBV29-1 to TRBJ1-2; TRBD1 is a possible D gene (5 bases). The CDR3 extends over 12 amino acids. Between the trimmed V and J ends, which lost 4 bases and 8 bases, there was a span of 14 bases. The germline V gene encodes CDR1 SQVTM and CDR2 ANQGSEA. CDR3 region: CSVGGEGRGYTF. The CDR3 bases are TGCAGCGTTGGGGGGGAGGGTCGAGGCTACACCTTC.

The V call is TRBV6-5, the J call TRBJ2-5; TRBD2 might be the D (5 bases). Trimming took off 0 bases at V and 7 bases at J, with 9 bases between the two ends. Germline V gives CDR1 MNHEY, CDR2 SVGAGI. The CDR3 sequence is 13 residues long. CDR3 in DNA: TGTGCCAGCAGTTACTCGCTAAGCGGGACCCAGTACTTC. This gives the protein CASSYSLSGTQYF.

The V and J genes are TRBV20-1 and TRBJ2-1; TRBD2 agrees at 12 bases. Germline trimming cut 3 bases from V and 8 bases from J; bases unmatched to any gene: 26. CDR3 length: 21 amino acids. The germline V gene has CDR1 DFQATT and CDR2 SNEGSKA (reference sequence). CDR3 DNA: TGCAGTGCTAGTTGGACAGGGTTCACTAGCGGGGGGATCAGGGCCATTTATGAGCAGTTCTTC. This codes for CSASWTGFTSGGIRAIYEQFF.

This clone showed up just once. The CDR3 DNA follows: TGTGCCACCAGTGATCTGGACAGGGGGCGAGGCTACACCTTC. Translation: CATSDLDRGRGYTF. The chain employs TRBV24-1 and TRBJ1-2; TRBD1 matches at 11 bases. This CDR3 is 14 amino acids long. Germline loops: CDR1 KGHDR, CDR2 SFDVKD. V dropped 3 bases and J dropped 8; count of bases not matched to a gene: 4.

The chain is built from TRBV7-8 and TRBJ2-5; TRBD1 agrees at 7 bases. Per the germline V gene, CDR1 is SGHVS and CDR2 is FQNEAQ. This CDR3 has 15 amino acids. V was clipped by 2 bases and J by 0 bases; unmatched bases: 3. The CDR3 DNA reads as TGTGCCAGCAGCTTATGGGGACAGTACCAAGAGACCCAGTACTTC. Amino acid sequence: CASSLWGQYQETQYF.

The chain employs TRBV27 and TRBJ2-1; D remains unclear. This CDR3 is built from 16 residues. Germline lookup yields CDR1 MNHEY and CDR2 SMNVEV (reference sequence). Trimming cost V 6 bases and J 9 bases, with 24 bases left between them. Here the CDR3 DNA reads TGTGCCAGCAGCTGGTCGGTAAAGGTACAACCGGGTGAGCAGTTCTTC. It is translated as CASSWSVKVQPGEQFF.

This clone was picked up one time. This chain connects TRBV28 to TRBJ2-4; 8 positions agree with TRBD1. The CDR3 is 14 residues long. The junction had 7 bases not matched to a gene; V was cut back by 4 bases and J by 8 bases. CDR1 is MDHEN, CDR2 SYDVKM, per germline. The CDR3 nucleotides are TGTGCCAGCAGTTCGACAGGGGCGGTATACATTCAGTACTTC. Protein: CASSSTGAVYIQYF.

This chain links TRBV7-9 with TRBJ1-4; TRBD1 aligns across 10 bases. The CDR3 is made up of 17 amino acids. CDR1 and CDR2 from the germline V gene are SEHNR and FQNEAQ (reference sequence). The J segment lost 2 bases and the V segment lost 5 bases, leaving 8 bases of the junction unmatched. CDR3 in amino acids: CASSRQGAKLTNEKLFF. Written as DNA, the CDR3 is TGTGCCAGCAGCCGACAGGGGGCCAAATTGACTAATGAAAAACTGTTTTTT.

The chain couples TRBV5-1 to TRBJ2-1, with 8 bases fitting TRBD1. V lost 4 bases to trimming and J lost 2 bases; unmatched junction nucleotides: 14. The CDR3 runs to 18 residues. Germline V gene sequence: CDR1 SGHRS, CDR2 YFSETQ. In DNA, the CDR3 is TGCGCCAGCAGCCATCTCAGGACAGGGAGAAAGGCCTACAATGAGCAGTTCTTC. Translating it yields CASSHLRTGRKAYNEQFF.

The chain uses TRBV28 and TRBJ1-2; 10 nucleotides align to TRBD1. The CDR3 runs to 15 residues. Germline CDR1 and CDR2: MDHEN and SYDVKM. J gave up 4 bases and V 6 bases, and 8 bases lay outside the gene matches. DNA of the CDR3: TGTGCCAGCAGAGCTTCGACAGGGGGCGCCTATGGCTACACCTTC. Protein sequence: CASRASTGGAYGYTF.

J is TRBJ1-6 and V is TRBV3-1 (or the pseudogene TRBV3-2); possible D gene TRBD1, 6 bases. Looked up from germline, CDR1 is LGHDT and CDR2 is YNNKEL (reference sequence). The germline V and J ends were trimmed by 0 bases and 7 bases, with 10 bases remaining between them. The CDR3 loop spans 15 amino acids. The CDR3 loop is CASSQEWQGNSPLHF. The CDR3 DNA reads TGTGCCAGCAGCCAAGAGTGGCAGGGGAATTCACCCCTCCACTTT.

The chain joins TRBV6-5 to TRBJ2-1; 9 nucleotides align to TRBD2. V shed 5 bases, J shed 1 base, and the junction held 0 bases outside the gene matches. The CDR3 is 14 amino acids. CDR1 and CDR2 (germline): MNHEY, SVGAGI. CDR3 region: CASSSGGSYNEQFF. Written as DNA, the CDR3 is TGTGCCAGCAGTAGCGGGGGGTCCTACAATGAGCAGTTCTTC.

The genes are TRBV4-1 and TRBJ2-7; 7 bases map to TRBD1. V shed 10 bases and J 6 bases; nucleotides not matched to a gene: 9. In germline, CDR1 is MGHRA, CDR2 YSYEKL. CDR3 length equals 12 residues. CDR3 region: CATGEGGREQYF. Written as DNA, the CDR3 is TGCGCCACCGGGGAAGGGGGCCGCGAGCAGTACTTC.

This clone was recorded once. V is TRBV19 and J is TRBJ1-1; D is unresolved. CDR1 and CDR2 from the germline V gene are LNHDA and SQIVND (reference sequence). There are 12 residues in the CDR3. V was cut by 1 base and J by 4 bases, with 4 bases left in between. This CDR3 is CASSIAFTEAFF. CDR3 bases: TGTGCCAGTAGTATAGCCTTCACTGAAGCTTTCTTT.

The chain recombines TRBV7-9 with TRBJ2-7; possible D gene TRBD2, 5 bases. V lost 0 bases and J 10 bases, leaving 7 bases between the germline ends. The germline CDR1 and CDR2 sequences are SEHNR and FQNEAQ (reference sequence). The CDR3 runs to 11 residues. CDR3 sequence reads: CASSLAREQYF. CDR3 sequence (DNA): TGTGCCAGCAGCTTAGCGAGGGAACAGTACTTC.

The rearrangement links TRBV6-2 or TRBV6-3 to TRBJ2-3; D possibly corresponds to TRBD1 (5 bases). V was cut by 6 bases and J by 8 bases, with 15 bases left in between. This CDR3 is 13 amino acids long. Germline CDR1 reads MNHEY; CDR2 reads SVGEGT. The DNA for the CDR3 is TGTGCCAGCAGCCGCGCAGGGAAAGCTACGCAGTATTTT. It yields the protein CASSRAGKATQYF.

The gene calls are TRBV3-1 (or the pseudogene TRBV3-2) and TRBJ1-3; no clear D gene. The CDR3 is made up of 17 amino acids. With 0 bases removed from V and 0 bases from J, the gap between germline ends came to 12 bases. From germline, CDR1 is LGHDT and CDR2 YNNKEL (reference sequence). CDR3 nucleotide sequence: TGTGCCAGCAGCCAAGATATTACGGGGATCTCTGGAAACACCATATATTTT. It specifies CASSQDITGISGNTIYF.

CDR3 protein: CASSLDRATDTQYF. The DNA of the CDR3 is TGTGCCAGCAGCTTGGACAGGGCCACAGATACGCAGTATTTT. This chain uses TRBV7-9 with TRBJ2-3, with 8 bases matching TRBD1. The CDR3 loop spans 14 amino acids. With V trimmed by 3 bases and J by 2 bases, 1 base remained unmatched. Looked up from germline, CDR1 is SEHNR and CDR2 is FQNEAQ (reference sequence).

This sequence joins TRBV6-5 and TRBJ2-6, with 9 bases fitting TRBD2. CDR1 and CDR2 from the germline V gene are MNHEY and SVGAGI. The CDR3 extends over 15 amino acids. The DNA of the CDR3 is TGTGTCTGCGGGGGGGTGAGCTCTGGGGCCAACGTCCTGACTTTC. This gives the protein CVCGGVSSGANVLTF.

This chain links TRBV4-1 with TRBJ2-5; TRBD1 agrees at 11 bases. The CDR3 contains 16 residues. Trimming removed 2 bases from V and 5 bases from J; junction bases left unmatched: 7. Germline V lookup: CDR1 MGHRA, CDR2 YSYEKL. CDR3 in DNA: TGCGCCAGCAGCCAACAGGACAGGGGGCTTTCTGAGACCCAGTACTTC. This codes for CASSQQDRGLSETQYF.